Presented here are 22 T cell receptor beta chains from one specimen sequenced in a study of vaccination and CD4 T cells after COVID-19. The treatment: roughly 10-day PBMC culture with coronavirus spike peptide pools or control peptides (ViraFEST assay). These receptors have no identified antigens. Sequenced with the Oncomine TCR Beta short-read assay was DNA taken from cultured CD4+ T cells. A single record per CDR3 protein comes from TCRdb applying MiXCR to the PCR reads. Of 21,000 or so distinct CDR3 sequences listed, 54% are singletons. The source material was CD4+ T cells from blood, cultured in vitro. The source of these receptors is a human donor who had recovered from COVID-19.

This chain connects TRBV10-3 to TRBJ1-1; 10 bases align to TRBD1. Germline CDR1 and CDR2: ENHRY and SYGVKD. This CDR3 has 16 amino acids. Trimming removed 6 bases from V and 0 bases from J; junction bases left unmatched: 7. Written as DNA, the CDR3 is TGTGCCATCAGAAAAGGGACAGGGGATATGAACACTGAAGCTTTCTTT. Protein sequence: CAIRKGTGDMNTEAFF.

The chain links TRBV7-2 to TRBJ2-2, with 7 bases identical to TRBD2. The CDR3 extends over 16 amino acids. Trimming took 2 bases from V and 0 from J; bases not matched to a gene: 3. CDR1 is SGHTA, CDR2 FQGNSA, per germline. This CDR3 is CASSLLSGTNTGELFF. In DNA, the CDR3 is TGTGCCAGCAGCTTATTGAGCGGGACGAACACCGGGGAGCTGTTTTTT.

The V call is TRBV5-1, the J call TRBJ1-6; TRBD1 aligns across 12 bases. Trimming took 4 bases from V and 5 from J; bases not matched to a gene: 7. CDR1 is SGHRS, CDR2 YFSETQ, per germline. The CDR3 is 17 residues long. The CDR3: CASSPGTGGTDNSPLHF. The CDR3 nucleotides read TGCGCCAGCAGCCCAGGGACAGGGGGCACTGATAATTCACCCCTCCACTTT.

The CDR3 bases are TGTGCCAGCAGTGATACAGGGTCGGGCGATCAGCCCCAGCATTTT. Translated, it gives CASSDTGSGDQPQHF. The chain carries TRBV25-1 and TRBJ1-5; tentative D call: TRBD1 (6 bases). This CDR3 has 15 amino acids. Trimming pared 3 bases from V and 5 bases from J, leaving 14 bases between. CDR1 MGHDK and CDR2 SYGVNS come from the germline V gene.

CDR3 region: CAWSVAGNQPQHF. CDR3 in DNA: TGTGCCTGGAGTGTGGCCGGGAATCAGCCCCAGCATTTT. This chain uses TRBV30 with TRBJ1-5, with D hard to call. The CDR3 covers 13 residues. V lost 0 bases, J lost 4 bases, and 7 bases lay in between. Germline V lookup: CDR1 GTSNPN, CDR2 SVGIG (reference sequence).

V gene TRBV18 combines with J gene TRBJ2-5, with D tentatively TRBD1 (6 bases). This CDR3 spans 13 amino acids. V lost 3 bases and J lost 1, with 6 bases in between. The germline gives CDR1 KGHSH, CDR2 LQKENI. As DNA, the CDR3 is TGTGCCAGCTCACCGGGGGCCCAAGAGACCCAGTACTTC. This gives the protein CASSPGAQETQYF.

The rearrangement links TRBV30 to TRBJ2-7; TRBD2 agrees at 7 bases. This CDR3 has 12 amino acids. Unmatched junction bases numbered 7, after V lost 6 bases and J lost 5 bases. Germline assignment: CDR1 GTSNPN and CDR2 SVGIG (reference sequence). The CDR3 nucleotides are TGTGCCTGTTCAATGGGAGGGGACGAGCAGTACTTC. It is translated as CACSMGGDEQYF.

The gene calls are TRBV19 and TRBJ1-5, with D uncertain. Germline V gives CDR1 LNHDA, CDR2 SQIVND (reference sequence). Trimming stripped 2 bases from V and 3 bases from J, with 5 bases between. The CDR3 totals 13 residues. As DNA, the CDR3 is TGTGCCAGTAGTATACAGTACAATCAGCCCCAGCATTTT. Protein: CASSIQYNQPQHF.

V and J are TRBV6-1 and TRBJ1-5, with D unclear. Per the germline V gene, CDR1 is MNHNS and CDR2 is SASEGT. The CDR3 runs to 15 residues. Deletions cut 10 bases from V and 2 bases from J, with 18 bases between. This CDR3 is CATCLFFGGNQPQHF. The CDR3, as DNA: TGTGCCACCTGCCTTTTTTTTGGGGGCAATCAGCCCCAGCATTTT.

This clonotype was detected only a few times. The chain links TRBV6-2 or TRBV6-3 to TRBJ1-2, with D maybe TRBD1 (6 bases). The CDR3 sequence is 11 residues long. Trimming took 7 bases from V and 8 from J, leaving 11 bases between them. From germline, CDR1 is MNHEY and CDR2 SVGEGT. CDR3 bases: TGTGCCAGCAACCACGGGGGCGGCTACACCTTC. This gives the protein CASNHGGGYTF.

The genes are TRBV20-1 and TRBJ2-6, with D possibly TRBD2 on 5 matching bases. Trimming stripped 0 bases from V and 0 bases from J, with 15 bases between. The CDR3 sequence is 18 residues long. Germline V gene data show CDR1 as DFQATT and CDR2 as SNEGSKA (reference sequence). The CDR3 DNA reads as TGCAGTGCTAGAGATCACGGCAGGAGGTCCTCTGGGGCCAACGTCCTGACTTTC. Protein: CSARDHGRRSSGANVLTF.

This chain joins TRBV19 and TRBJ2-3; a possible D gene is TRBD2 (7 bases). This CDR3 is built from 14 residues. Trimming took off 6 bases at V and 8 bases at J, with 18 bases between the two ends. The germline V gene encodes CDR1 LNHDA and CDR2 SQIVND (reference sequence). CDR3 residues: CASSRSSGEGTQYF. The CDR3 region has the DNA TGTGCCAGTAGCCGGTCTTCAGGGGAGGGTACGCAGTATTTT. Full variable domain (missing parts from reference TRBV19 and TRBJ2-3): DGGITQSPKYLFRKEGQNVTLSCEQNLNHDAMYWYRQDPGQGLRLIYYSQIVNDFQKGDIAEGYSVSREKKESFPLTVTSAQKNPTAFYLCASSRSSGEGTQYFGPGTRLTVL.

The chain links TRBV6-5 to TRBJ2-3, with D possibly being TRBD2 (5 bases). CDR1 is MNHEY and CDR2 is SVGAGI in the germline V gene. The CDR3 totals 15 residues. Between the trimmed V and J ends, which lost 4 bases and 3 bases, there was a span of 14 bases. CDR3 region: CASSFTTGGTDTQYF. In nucleotides, the CDR3 is TGTGCCAGCAGTTTCACGACCGGCGGGACAGATACGCAGTATTTT.

This clonotype was counted a few times. The J gene is TRBJ1-2, the V gene TRBV6-1, with a possible D match to TRBD1 (5 bases). The CDR3 has 13 residues. The V and J ends lost 6 bases and 8 bases respectively, with 16 bases between them. Germline values: CDR1 MNHNS, CDR2 SASEGT. The CDR3 loop is CASRNPQGRGYTF. The CDR3 DNA sequence: TGTGCCAGCAGAAACCCCCAGGGAAGGGGCTACACCTTC.

This clonotype was seen more than once but under ten times. V is TRBV7-9 and J is TRBJ1-2; 8 bases map to TRBD1. CDR3 length: 13 amino acids. In germline, CDR1 is SEHNR, CDR2 FQNEAQ (reference sequence). V shed 3 bases and J 8 bases; nucleotides not matched to a gene: 5. CDR3 DNA sequence: TGTGCCAGCAGCTTCCGGACAGGGTGGGGCTACACCTTC. It specifies CASSFRTGWGYTF.

This clonotype was seen more than once but under ten times. The genes are TRBV27 and TRBJ1-5; D is uncertain. Germline values: CDR1 MNHEY, CDR2 SMNVEV (reference sequence). V was pared by 6 bases and J by 1 base, with 13 bases between. The CDR3 runs to 15 residues. The CDR3 protein is CASRREVGSNQPQHF. CDR3 DNA sequence: TGTGCCAGCAGGAGGGAGGTCGGGAGCAATCAGCCCCAGCATTTT.

The chain has TRBV20-1 and TRBJ1-1; 8 bases are a match to TRBD1. CDR1 DFQATT and CDR2 SNEGSKA come from the germline V gene (reference sequence). The CDR3 contains 13 residues. V was pared by 6 bases and J by 7 bases, with 10 bases of the junction left unmatched. DNA of the CDR3: TGCAGTGCCTTACAGGGGGATCGTGGTGAAGCTTTCTTT. Translating gives CSALQGDRGEAFF.

The chain links TRBV7-8 to TRBJ1-1; no clear D gene. This CDR3 contains 16 residues. V lost 6 bases to trimming and J lost 0 bases, with 17 bases between them. Per the germline V gene, CDR1 is SGHVS and CDR2 is FQNEAQ. The CDR3 nucleotides read TGTGCCAGCAGTCCCGCCGGACGATTAATGAACACTGAAGCTTTCTTT. Protein product: CASSPAGRLMNTEAFF.

V gene TRBV2 combines with J gene TRBJ2-2; D uncertain. The CDR3 length is 13 residues. Looked up from germline, CDR1 is SNHLY and CDR2 is FYNNEI. V lost 7 bases and J 1 base, leaving 7 bases between the germline ends. The CDR3 region is CASMWGNTGELFF. The CDR3, as DNA: TGTGCCAGCATGTGGGGGAACACCGGGGAGCTGTTTTTT.

The J gene is TRBJ1-2, the V gene TRBV7-2; unclear D gene. V was trimmed by 3 bases and J by 3 bases, leaving 8 bases between them. Germline V gene lookup returns CDR1 SGHTA and CDR2 FQGNSA. This CDR3 spans 13 amino acids. In DNA form, the CDR3 reads TGTGCCAGCAGCTTCGGGGTTGACTATGGCTACACCTTC. It translates to CASSFGVDYGYTF.

This chain connects TRBV6-5 to TRBJ1-6; D not certain. V lost 0 bases, J lost 6 bases, and 9 bases lay in between. Germline-derived CDR1 and CDR2 are MNHEY and SVGAGI. The CDR3 contains 15 residues. The CDR3 sequence: CASSYSKVFNSPLHF. CDR3 nucleotides: TGTGCCAGCAGTTACTCGAAAGTGTTTAATTCACCCCTCCACTTT.

This clonotype appeared a few times. The chain couples TRBV20-1 to TRBJ2-5; TRBD1 aligns across 10 bases. The germline gives CDR1 DFQATT, CDR2 SNEGSKA (reference sequence). The CDR3 is made up of 15 amino acids. V lost 4 bases to trimming and J lost 1 base; unmatched junction nucleotides: 6. The CDR3, as DNA: TGCAGTGCTACGGGACAGGGGACCTTCCAAGAGACCCAGTACTTC. Protein product: CSATGQGTFQETQYF.